This T cell receptor beta chain was identified during a study of blood T cell repertoires in COVID-19. Overall study context: Samples representing acute and convalescent COVID-19 were sourced from the United States, Italy and Spain. Sources were T cells, B-cell-depleted T cells, or PBMCs; the material itself was cDNA or gDNA.

Per the germline V gene, CDR1 is SGHVT and CDR2 is SQSDAQ. This CDR3 region has 15 residues. J was trimmed by 3 bases and V by 3 bases; bases with no gene match: 2. As originally analysed: Nucleated cell number was recorded as an estimate derived from reference gene primer amplification. Profiling relied on immunoSEQ multiplex PCR, and the TCRdb table lists in-frame clones only, not all of them. V and J calls and clone size follow that table, whereas D and trimming were derived from the DNA. The sample lists 200,000 to 300,000 clones; 75% to 90% were seen once. The sample was peripheral blood. V and J are TRBV7-4 and TRBJ1-6, with 7 bases fitting TRBD1. This TCR derives from a man aged 25 to 40 with active or convalescent COVID-19. The CDR3 nucleotides read TGTGCCAGCAGCTTGGGGACAGACTATAATTCACCCCTCCACTTT. This codes for CASSLGTDYNSPLHF.